A single sample is the source of the 8 T cell receptor beta chains below, sequenced in a study of beta chain features in type 1 diabetes. Overall study results and limits: TCRB CDR3s from Type 1 diabetes patients were moderately but significantly shorter in all four CD4+ subsets.

Their antigens remain unidentified. Every bit of the isolated RNA underwent reverse transcription, so sequencing read expressed TCRB transcripts. The repertoire was sequenced with immunoSEQ multiplex PCR; TCRdb's copy has only in-frame clones and lacks some. The data contain about 700,000 clones, around an eighth of them singletons. Sequences were obtained from naive CD4+ T cells from blood. Receptors originate from a man younger than 35 with type 1 diabetes.

In this sample, this clone turned up a few times. V usage is TRBV10-3 and J usage is TRBJ2-2; 9 nucleotides line up with TRBD1. V lost 6 bases, J lost 7 bases, and 3 bases stayed unmatched. CDR1 and CDR2 (germline): ENHRY, SYGVKD. The CDR3 totals 13 residues. CDR3 coding DNA: TGTGCCATCAGCGGACAGGGGATCGGGGAGCTGTTTTTT. It encodes CAISGQGIGELFF.

V and J are TRBV30 and TRBJ2-7; maybe TRBD1 (6 bases). The CDR3 is made up of 13 amino acids. V lost 4 bases, J lost 7 bases, and 17 bases lay in between. Germline values: CDR1 GTSNPN, CDR2 SVGIG (reference sequence). The CDR3 spells CAWTLQGSGEQYF. In nucleotides, the CDR3 is TGTGCCTGGACCCTCCAGGGGTCGGGAGAGCAGTACTTC.

With regard to this clone: Other DNA sequences from this sample encode an identical CDR3 as well. V and J are TRBV5-6 and TRBJ1-5; TRBD1 might be the D (5 bases). CDR1 is SGHDT and CDR2 is YYEEEE in the germline V gene. The V end lost 0 bases, the J end lost 0 bases, and 7 bases lay between the germline ends. The CDR3 totals 15 residues. CDR3 nucleotides: TGTGCCAGCAGCTTGGGGGGCGGTAGCAATCAGCCCCAGCATTTT. Amino acid sequence: CASSLGGGSNQPQHF.

V gene TRBV2 combines with J gene TRBJ1-2; D gene ambiguous. This CDR3 comprises 12 residues. Trimming took off 6 bases at V and 8 bases at J, with 13 bases between the two ends. Germline V lookup: CDR1 SNHLY, CDR2 FYNNEI. As DNA, the CDR3 is TGTGCCAGCAGAGTAGATAGCGCCGGCTACACCTTC. Its protein is CASRVDSAGYTF. Based on the CDR3 plus reference TRBV2 and TRBJ1-2, the full variable domain is EPEVTQTPSHQVTQMGQEVILRCVPISNHLYFYWYRQILGQKVEFLVSFYNNEISEKSEIFDDQFSVERPDGSNFTLKIRSTKLEDSAMYFCASRVDSAGYTFGSGTRLTVV.

This chain's CDR3 is CASSQDVGGTGTDTQYF. The CDR3 DNA reads TGTGCCAGCAGCCAAGATGTGGGTGGCACGGGGACAGATACGCAGTATTTT. This sequence joins TRBV4-2 and TRBJ2-3, with a possible D match to TRBD2 (5 bases). The CDR3 extends over 17 amino acids. Per germline, CDR1 LGHNA and CDR2 YNFKEQ. Trimming stripped 0 bases from V and 3 bases from J, with 16 bases between.

V usage is TRBV5-1 and J usage is TRBJ2-3; tentative D call: TRBD1 (5 bases). The germline CDR1 and CDR2 sequences are SGHRS and YFSETQ. CDR3 length: 13 residues. V lost 4 bases, J lost 4 bases, and 10 bases lay in between. The CDR3 is CASSHRQSDTQYF. The CDR3 DNA follows: TGCGCCAGCAGCCACCGACAGTCAGATACGCAGTATTTT.

This chain links TRBV5-6 with TRBJ1-6, with TRBD1 matching 7 bases. V shed 0 bases and J 8 bases; nucleotides not matched to a gene: 8. CDR3 size: 16 residues. Germline V gene lookup returns CDR1 SGHDT and CDR2 YYEEEE. CDR3 in DNA: TGTGCCAGCAGCTTGGCCGGCGCAGGGGGGCATTCACCCCTCCACTTT. Translated, it gives CASSLAGAGGHSPLHF.

For this clone: In the same sample, other DNA sequences code for this CDR3. V gene TRBV5-1 combines with J gene TRBJ2-3; TRBD1 aligns across 9 bases. J lost 4 bases, V lost 5 bases, and 5 bases had no gene match. The CDR3 has 14 amino acids. Germline V gives CDR1 SGHRS, CDR2 YFSETQ. Here the CDR3 DNA reads TGCGCCAGCAGTTCAGGACAGGGGCCAGATACGCAGTATTTT. This encodes CASSSGQGPDTQYF. The entire variable domain, with the rest obtained from reference TRBV5-1 and TRBJ2-3, is as follows: KAGVTQTPRYLIKTRGQQVTLSCSPISGHRSVSWYQQTPGQGLQFLFEYFSETQRNKGNFPGRFSGRQFSNSRSEMNVSTLELGDSALYLCASSSGQGPDTQYFGPGTRLTVL.